The entry that follows covers one T cell receptor (beta chain) sequence. Antigen unknown. This record belongs to a study of Ad26.COV2.S vaccination and SARS-CoV-2 variants. Whole-study context: Of the COV1001 trial arms, the Ad26.COV2.S arm included the donor.

TCRdb keeps only in-frame clones here, not all; method: immunoSEQ multiplex PCR. Here the sample spans approximately 420,000 clones, around nine tenths being singletons. Regarding treatment: around 19 received Ad26.COV2.S at low or high dose, single or two shots; five or six received placebo; per-sample allocation not given. Specimen acquisition occurred on day 63 following the initial vaccine or placebo injection. Overall study findings and caveats: Vaccine recipients had higher spike-specific TCR breadth than placebo recipients.

Trimming took off 3 bases at V and 3 bases at J, with 15 bases between the two ends. Per germline, CDR1 LNHDA and CDR2 SQIVND (reference sequence). This CDR3 has 15 residues. This clonotype originated in a person between 18 and 65 years old who received the Ad26.COV2.S COVID-19 vaccine or a placebo. The input for sequencing was peripheral blood, taken in a trial of Ad26.COV2.S vaccine versus placebo. The chain is built from TRBV19 and TRBJ2-7; unclear D gene. In nucleotides, the CDR3 is TGTGCCAGTAGTATTTCAGTGGTACAGAGCTACGAGCAGTACTTC. Its protein product is CASSISVVQSYEQYF.